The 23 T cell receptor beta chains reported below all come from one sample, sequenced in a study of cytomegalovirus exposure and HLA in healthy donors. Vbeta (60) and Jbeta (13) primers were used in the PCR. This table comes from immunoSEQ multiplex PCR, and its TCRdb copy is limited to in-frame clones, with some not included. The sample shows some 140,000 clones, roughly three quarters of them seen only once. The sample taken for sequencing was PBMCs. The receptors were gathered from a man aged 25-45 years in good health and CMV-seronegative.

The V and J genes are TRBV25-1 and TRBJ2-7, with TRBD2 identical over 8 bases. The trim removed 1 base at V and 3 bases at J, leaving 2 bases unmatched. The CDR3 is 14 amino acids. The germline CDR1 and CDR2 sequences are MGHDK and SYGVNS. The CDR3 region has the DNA TGTGCCAGCAGTGAATCGGGGGGGCGCTACGAGCAGTACTTC. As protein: CASSESGGRYEQYF.

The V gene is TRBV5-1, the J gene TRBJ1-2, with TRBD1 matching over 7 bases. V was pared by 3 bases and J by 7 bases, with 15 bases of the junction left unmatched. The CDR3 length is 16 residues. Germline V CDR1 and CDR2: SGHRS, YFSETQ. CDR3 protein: CASSWEGGGRGSGYTF. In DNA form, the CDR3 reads TGCGCCAGCAGCTGGGAAGGGGGCGGTCGAGGTTCTGGCTACACCTTC.

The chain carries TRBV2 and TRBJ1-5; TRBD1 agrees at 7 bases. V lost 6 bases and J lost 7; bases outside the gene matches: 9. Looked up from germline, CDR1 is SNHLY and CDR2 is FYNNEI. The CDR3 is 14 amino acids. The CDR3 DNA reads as TGTGCCAGCAGCCCGACAGGGCGGGTCCAGCCCCAGCATTTT. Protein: CASSPTGRVQPQHF.

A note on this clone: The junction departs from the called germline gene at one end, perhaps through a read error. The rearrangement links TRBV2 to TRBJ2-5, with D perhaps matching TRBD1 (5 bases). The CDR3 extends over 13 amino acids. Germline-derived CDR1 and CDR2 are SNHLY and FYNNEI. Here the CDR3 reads CASRVDIGEAQYF. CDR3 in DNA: TGTGCCAGCAGGGTGGACATAGGAGAGGCCCAGTACTTC.

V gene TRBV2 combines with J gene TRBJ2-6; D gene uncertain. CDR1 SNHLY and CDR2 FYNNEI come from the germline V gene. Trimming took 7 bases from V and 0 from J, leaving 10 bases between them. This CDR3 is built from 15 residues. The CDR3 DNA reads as TGTGCCAGCATACCTCGCTACTCTGGGGCCAACGTCCTGACTTTC. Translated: CASIPRYSGANVLTF.

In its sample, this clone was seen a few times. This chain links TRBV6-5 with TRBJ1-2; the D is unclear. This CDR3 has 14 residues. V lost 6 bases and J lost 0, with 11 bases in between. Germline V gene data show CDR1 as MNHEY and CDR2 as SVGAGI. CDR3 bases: TGTGCCAGCAGACCGACACGAGCTAACTATGGCTACACCTTC. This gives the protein CASRPTRANYGYTF.

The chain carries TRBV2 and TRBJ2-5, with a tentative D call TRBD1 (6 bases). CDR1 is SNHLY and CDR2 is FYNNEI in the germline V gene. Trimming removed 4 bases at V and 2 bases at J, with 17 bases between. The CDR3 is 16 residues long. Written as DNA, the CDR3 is TGTGCCAGCAGTGCCCGTATAGGACAGAAGCAAGAGACCCAGTACTTC. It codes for CASSARIGQKQETQYF.

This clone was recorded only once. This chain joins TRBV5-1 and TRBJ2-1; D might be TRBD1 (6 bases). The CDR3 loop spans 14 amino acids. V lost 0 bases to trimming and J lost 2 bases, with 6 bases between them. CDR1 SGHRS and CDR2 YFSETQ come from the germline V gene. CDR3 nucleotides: TGCGCCAGCAGCTTGGGACAGGCCTACAATGAGCAGTTCTTC. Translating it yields CASSLGQAYNEQFF. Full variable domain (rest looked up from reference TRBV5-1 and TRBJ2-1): KAGVTQTPRYLIKTRGQQVTLSCSPISGHRSVSWYQQTPGQGLQFLFEYFSETQRNKGNFPGRFSGRQFSNSRSEMNVSTLELGDSALYLCASSLGQAYNEQFFGPGTRLTVL.

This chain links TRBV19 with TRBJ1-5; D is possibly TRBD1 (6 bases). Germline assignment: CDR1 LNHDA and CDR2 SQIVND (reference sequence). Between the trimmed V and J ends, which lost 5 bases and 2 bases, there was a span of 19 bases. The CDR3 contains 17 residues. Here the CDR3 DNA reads TGTGCCAGTAGTCCTACCATTCAGGGGACCGGCAATCAGCCCCAGCATTTT. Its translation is CASSPTIQGTGNQPQHF.

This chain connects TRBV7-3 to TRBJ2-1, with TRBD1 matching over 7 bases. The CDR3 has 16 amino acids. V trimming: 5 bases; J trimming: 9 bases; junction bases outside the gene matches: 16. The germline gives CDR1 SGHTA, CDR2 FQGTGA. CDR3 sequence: CASSPRETGLKAEQFF. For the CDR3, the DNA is TGTGCCAGCAGCCCACGAGAGACAGGGTTAAAAGCTGAGCAGTTCTTC.

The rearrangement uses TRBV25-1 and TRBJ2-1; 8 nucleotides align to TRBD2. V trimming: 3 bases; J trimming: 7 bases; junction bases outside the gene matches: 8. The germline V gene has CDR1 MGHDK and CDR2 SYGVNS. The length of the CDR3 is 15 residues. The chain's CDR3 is CASSEPGLVRNEQFF. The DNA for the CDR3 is TGTGCCAGCAGTGAGCCGGGACTAGTTAGAAATGAGCAGTTCTTC.

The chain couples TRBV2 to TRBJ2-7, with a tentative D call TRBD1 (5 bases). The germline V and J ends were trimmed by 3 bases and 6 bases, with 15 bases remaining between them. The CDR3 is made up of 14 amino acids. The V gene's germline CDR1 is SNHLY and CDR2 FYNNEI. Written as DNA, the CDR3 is TGTGCCAGCAGTGAGGGCAGGGCACCGTCCGAGCAGTACTTC. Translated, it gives CASSEGRAPSEQYF.

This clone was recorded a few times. For the CDR3, the DNA is TGTGCCAGCAGTGAAGACGGGAGCTACACTGAAGCTTTCTTT. Protein product: CASSEDGSYTEAFF. The chain links TRBV2 to TRBJ1-1; D ambiguous. CDR1 and CDR2 from the germline V gene are SNHLY and FYNNEI. The V gene lost 1 base and the J gene lost 3 bases, with 9 bases spanning the gap. This CDR3 spans 14 amino acids.

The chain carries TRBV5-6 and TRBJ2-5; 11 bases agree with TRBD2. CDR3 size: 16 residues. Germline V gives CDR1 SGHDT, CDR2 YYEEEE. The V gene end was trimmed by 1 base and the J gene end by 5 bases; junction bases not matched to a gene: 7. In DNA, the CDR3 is TGTGCCAGCAGCTTGAAACTAGCGGGAGACTTGGAGACCCAGTACTTC. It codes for CASSLKLAGDLETQYF.

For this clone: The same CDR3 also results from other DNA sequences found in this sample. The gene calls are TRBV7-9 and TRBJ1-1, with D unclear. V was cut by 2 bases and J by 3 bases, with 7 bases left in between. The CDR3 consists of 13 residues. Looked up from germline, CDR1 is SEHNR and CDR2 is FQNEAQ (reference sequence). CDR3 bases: TGTGCCAGCAGCTTAATACTTGACACTGAAGCTTTCTTT. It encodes CASSLILDTEAFF. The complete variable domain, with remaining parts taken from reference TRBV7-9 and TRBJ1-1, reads DTGVSQNPRHKITKRGQNVTFRCDPISEHNRLYWYRQTLGQGPEFLTYFQNEAQLEKSRLLSDRFSAERPKGSFSTLEIQRTEQGDSAMYLCASSLILDTEAFFGQGTRLTVV.

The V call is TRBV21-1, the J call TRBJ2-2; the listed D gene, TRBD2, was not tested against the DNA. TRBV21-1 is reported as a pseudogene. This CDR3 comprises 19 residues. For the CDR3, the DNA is TGTGCCAGCAGCAAACAAACCGCGCCTAGCGGGAGTGAGACCGGGGAGCTGTTTTTT. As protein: CASSKQTAPSGSETGELFF.

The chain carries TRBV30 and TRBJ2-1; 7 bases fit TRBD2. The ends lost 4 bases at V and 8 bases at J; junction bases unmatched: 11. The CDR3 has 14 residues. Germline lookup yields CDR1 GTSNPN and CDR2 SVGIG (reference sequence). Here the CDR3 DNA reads TGTGCCTGGAAGCAGCGGGGTATGATGGATGAGCAGTTCTTC. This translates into CAWKQRGMMDEQFF.

The CDR3 loop reads CASSQGQGANTEAFF. The CDR3 DNA reads TGTGCCAGCAGCCAAGGACAGGGAGCGAACACTGAAGCTTTCTTT. V and J are TRBV4-2 and TRBJ1-1, with 7 bases aligning to TRBD1. After removal of 1 base from V and 1 base from J, the junction contained 3 bases not matched to a gene. The length of the CDR3 is 15 residues. CDR1 and CDR2 (germline): LGHNA, YNFKEQ.

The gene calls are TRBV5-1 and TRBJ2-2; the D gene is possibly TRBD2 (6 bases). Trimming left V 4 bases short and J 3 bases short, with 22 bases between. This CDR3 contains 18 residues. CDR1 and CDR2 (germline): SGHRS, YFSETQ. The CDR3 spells CASSGMGTREGDTGELFF. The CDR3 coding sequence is TGCGCCAGCAGCGGAATGGGGACTCGTGAAGGGGACACCGGGGAGCTGTTTTTT.

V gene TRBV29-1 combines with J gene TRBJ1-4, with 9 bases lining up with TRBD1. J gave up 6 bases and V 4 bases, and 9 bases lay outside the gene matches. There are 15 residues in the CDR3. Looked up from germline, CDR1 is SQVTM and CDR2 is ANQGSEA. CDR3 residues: CSVAQGAVGDEKLFF. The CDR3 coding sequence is TGCAGCGTTGCACAGGGGGCGGTGGGGGATGAAAAACTGTTTTTT.

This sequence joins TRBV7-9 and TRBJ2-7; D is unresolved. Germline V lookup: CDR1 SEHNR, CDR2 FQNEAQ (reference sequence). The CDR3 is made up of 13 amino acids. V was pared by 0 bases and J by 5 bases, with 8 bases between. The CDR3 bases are TGTGCCAGCAGCTTAGCATCCCCAGACGAGCAGTACTTC. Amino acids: CASSLASPDEQYF.

The DNA of the CDR3 is TGTGCCTGGAGTGGATCAGGGGGTCGGGCTTTCTTT. It translates to CAWSGSGGRAFF. This chain uses TRBV30 with TRBJ1-1, with 7 nucleotides matching TRBD1. V shed 1 base and J 11 bases; nucleotides not matched to a gene: 7. The CDR3 sequence is 12 residues long. CDR1 and CDR2 from the germline V gene are GTSNPN and SVGIG (reference sequence).

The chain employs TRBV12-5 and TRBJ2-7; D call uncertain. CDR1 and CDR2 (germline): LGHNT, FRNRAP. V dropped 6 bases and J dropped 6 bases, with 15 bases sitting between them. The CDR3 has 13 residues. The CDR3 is CASGREDGSEQYF. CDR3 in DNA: TGTGCTAGTGGGCGCGAGGATGGGTCCGAGCAGTACTTC.